Here is one T cell receptor (beta chain) with its context. Its antigen is not known. CDR1 and CDR2 from the germline V gene are MDHEN and SYDVKM. Trimming removed 1 base from V and 9 bases from J, with 12 bases in between. This CDR3 spans 14 amino acids. This specimen comes from a study of Graves' ophthalmopathy and Graves' hyperthyroidism. Study conclusions and caveats: The 13-signature model separated ophthalmopathy from stable hyperthyroidism at 85% to 90% sensitivity and roughly 83% specificity.

RNA transcripts served as template for amplifying TCR beta CDR3 sequences. Second-round multiplex PCR came after a first-round RT-PCR that employed HTBI primers. TCRdb reprocessed the multiplex PCR reads via MiXCR and lists one record per CDR3 protein. Found here are approximately 380,000 distinct CDR3 sequences, 20% to 25% of them singletons; the top ten hold under 3%. The diagnosis combined clinical symptoms, thyroxine, TRAb, thyroid ultrasound and orbital computed tomography scans. The source of this sequence is a woman aged 18-29 years with stable Graves' hyperthyroidism. The gene calls are TRBV28 and TRBJ2-2; a weak D match, TRBD1 (5 bases). Sequencing used peripheral blood. This CDR3 is CASSLSGSGRELFF. DNA for the CDR3: TGTGCCAGCAGTTTATCAGGGTCGGGCAGGGAGCTGTTTTTT.